These 9 T cell receptor beta chains share one sample of origin, sequenced in a study of CD8 T cells in ankylosing spondylitis. Study findings and constraints: A TCR beta motif of 8 or 9 highly homologous variants appeared characteristic of ankylosing spondylitis blood.

Antigens of these TCRs are unknown. TCRdb itself ran the 5' RACE reads through MiXCR, one entry per CDR3 protein. The sample contains about 220,000 distinct CDR3 sequences, about 7% of which appear only once. The specimen was blood, either unsorted or a sorted T cell fraction (not recorded which). Receptors originate from a male donor with ankylosing spondylitis.

This clonotype was observed at least ten times. CDR3: CASSLGALLETQYF. The CDR3 coding sequence is TGTGCCAGCAGCTTAGGGGCCCTTTTAGAGACCCAGTACTTC. The chain recombines TRBV7-2 with TRBJ2-5, with D unclear. Germline V CDR1 and CDR2: SGHTA, FQGNSA. The V end was cut by 1 base, the J end by 4 bases, with 10 bases between. The CDR3 is made up of 14 amino acids. Using reference TRBV7-2 and TRBJ2-5 for the parts outside the CDR3, the full variable domain is GAGVSQSPSNKVTEKGKDVELRCDPISGHTALYWYRQSLGQGLEFLIYFQGNSAPDKSGLPSDRFSAERTGGSVSTLTIQRTQQEDSAVYLCASSLGALLETQYFGPGTRLLVL.

The V gene is TRBV6-5, the J gene TRBJ2-5; D may be TRBD1 (6 bases). Germline assignment: CDR1 MNHEY and CDR2 SVGAGI. V was pared by 0 bases and J by 5 bases, with 13 bases between. This CDR3 has 15 amino acids. CDR3 in amino acids: CASSYSGQKTETQYF. In DNA form, the CDR3 reads TGTGCCAGCAGTTACTCGGGACAAAAAACGGAGACCCAGTACTTC.

This clonotype was seen repeatedly, ten times or more. This chain connects TRBV11-2 to TRBJ2-3; no firm D call. This CDR3 has 12 amino acids. With 2 bases removed from V and 5 bases from J, the gap between germline ends came to 5 bases. CDR1 and CDR2 (germline): SGHAT, FQNNGV. As DNA, the CDR3 is TGTGCCAGCAGCTTACAAATAGATACGCAGTATTTT. Its protein product is CASSLQIDTQYF.

This clonotype came up a few times. This chain uses TRBV6-1 with TRBJ2-4; 8 bases align to TRBD1. The germline V gene encodes CDR1 MNHNS and CDR2 SASEGT. Trimming took 2 bases from V and 8 from J; bases not matched to a gene: 8. The CDR3 is 15 residues long. DNA for the CDR3: TGTGCCAGCAGTGAATGGGGACAGGATGCCGACATTCAGTACTTC. This sequence encodes CASSEWGQDADIQYF.

Many counts were recorded for this clonotype. This CDR3 is CASSWPARGESSGANVLTF. The DNA of the CDR3 is TGTGCCAGCAGCTGGCCGGCCCGGGGGGAGTCCTCTGGGGCCAACGTCCTGACTTTC. The chain links TRBV11-1 to TRBJ2-6, with 7 bases identical to TRBD2. Germline V CDR1 and CDR2: SGHAT, FQDESV (reference sequence). The CDR3 is 19 residues long. V lost 4 bases, J lost 0 bases, and 12 bases stayed unmatched.

In this sample, this clonotype turned up a few times. This sequence joins TRBV4-1 and TRBJ2-2; possible D gene TRBD1, 5 bases. The V end was cut by 4 bases, the J end by 6 bases, with 9 bases between. Germline V gene data show CDR1 as MGHRA and CDR2 as YSYEKL. The CDR3 totals 13 residues. The DNA for the CDR3 is TGCGCCAGCAGCCTCGGACAATCCGGGGAGCTGTTTTTT. This translates into CASSLGQSGELFF.

This clonotype was found many times. The CDR3 here is CASSPPDTQYF. For the CDR3, the DNA is TGTGCCAGCAGCCCGCCGGATACGCAGTATTTT. The chain recombines TRBV7-9 with TRBJ2-3; no firm D call. Germline V lookup: CDR1 SEHNR, CDR2 FQNEAQ (reference sequence). The ends were cut back, 5 bases at V and 6 bases at J, with 6 bases in the middle. This CDR3 spans 11 amino acids.

The chain carries TRBV6-2 or TRBV6-3 and TRBJ1-5; D remains unclear. The germline V and J ends were trimmed by 2 bases and 5 bases, with 22 bases remaining between them. The CDR3 contains 18 residues. The germline V gene has CDR1 MNHEY and CDR2 SVGEGT. CDR3 loop: CASSYRPERRLGDQPQHF. Written as DNA, the CDR3 is TGTGCCAGCAGTTACCGGCCCGAGAGGAGACTAGGTGATCAGCCCCAGCATTTT.

This clonotype was counted many times. This chain uses TRBV14 with TRBJ1-1; D is ambiguous. The CDR3 covers 15 residues. The V end was cut by 1 base, the J end by 1 base, with 10 bases between. CDR1 is SGHDN and CDR2 is FVKESK in the germline V gene. DNA of the CDR3: TGTGCCAGCAGCCAAGGGGTGGGTTGGAACACTGAAGCTTTCTTT. Its protein product is CASSQGVGWNTEAFF.